This T cell receptor (beta chain) was documented in a study of post-analysis software for immune sequencing data. The wider study: Included courses were relapsing-remitting and secondary progressive multiple sclerosis; progressive-relapsing multiple sclerosis was also included. The study's findings and limits: Significantly decreased normalized Chao1 diversity was recorded for multiple sclerosis patients relative to controls. Higher frequency in patients than in controls was seen for 5 or 6 TRBV segments, with TRBV5-6, TRBV5-1 and TRBV20-1 among them.

Prepared libraries of TCR beta cDNA carried unique molecular identifiers. Each sample of about 0.9 to 10 million input T cells yielded roughly 500,000 cDNA molecules, so each molecule approximated one T cell. TCRdb ran MiXCR on the PCR reads and lists one entry per CDR3 protein. The table records roughly 400,000 distinct CDR3 sequences, roughly 38% of them present only once. This clonotype was observed a few times. The antigen is undetermined. V was clipped by 5 bases and J by 0 bases; unmatched bases: 18. Germline values: CDR1 SGHTA, CDR2 FQGTGA. The CDR3 has 20 residues. The receptor was isolated from a girl aged 2 to 9 with multiple sclerosis. The sample taken for sequencing was blood. The rearrangement joins TRBV7-3 to TRBJ2-3; 9 nucleotides match TRBD1. This CDR3 reads CASSLVGTGLRRASTDTQYF. DNA of the CDR3: TGTGCCAGCAGCCTCGTCGGGACAGGGCTCCGCCGTGCTAGCACAGATACGCAGTATTTT.